The clone carrying this T cell receptor beta chain was recorded once. What it binds is not known. The sample comes from a study of T cells in Graves' hyperthyroidism and ophthalmopathy. The overall study: Peripheral blood draws took place at initial diagnosis, ahead of any treatment. Study-wide results and caveats: Ophthalmopathy onset followed model prediction by a median approximately 7 months.

Template material for amplifying TCR beta CDR3 regions consisted of RNA transcripts. HTBI primers drove first-round RT-PCR of the TCR CDR3. MiXCR was run by TCRdb on the multiplex PCR reads, yielding one entry per CDR3 protein. There are some 720,000 distinct CDR3 sequences in the sample; 16% occur only once, and approximately 8.4% lies in the top ten. CDR1 is KGHDR and CDR2 is SFDVKD in the germline V gene. CDR3 length equals 16 residues. Trimming at V came to 4 bases and at J to 3 bases, leaving 10 bases not matched to a gene. Source material for PBMCs was more than 7.5 ml fresh peripheral blood. Sequenced sample: blood. The genes are TRBV24-1 and TRBJ2-5, with 7 bases fitting TRBD2. The receptor comes from a man younger than 35 with Graves' hyperthyroidism. The CDR3 region has the DNA TGTGCCACCAGTGACCCCCTGGGGGGGACGAAAGAGACCCAGTACTTC. Translated, it gives CATSDPLGGTKETQYF.